This T cell receptor (beta chain) was sequenced during a study of Graves' ophthalmopathy and Graves' hyperthyroidism. The sample holds a few counts of this clonotype. Its specificity is not known. For repertoire sequencing, the TCR beta CDR3 regions were amplified from RNA transcripts. First-round RT-PCR with HTBI primers preceded a second-round multiplex PCR. TCRdb re-called the multiplex PCR reads with MiXCR, one entry per CDR3 protein. Among some 750,000 distinct CDR3 sequences listed, about 44% were seen once. This CDR3 is built from 14 residues. CDR1 and CDR2 (germline): SNHLY, FYNNEI. After removal of 8 bases from V and 1 base from J, the junction contained 5 bases not matched to a gene. Broader study findings: Both an approximately 70% sensitivity and an approximately 79% specificity characterized the model's predictions of ophthalmopathy progression.

This clonotype was sampled from an adult man with Graves' ophthalmopathy. Material for sequencing was peripheral blood. The rearrangement joins TRBV2 to TRBJ2-7; 10 bases are shared with TRBD1. The CDR3 region is CASAGQGSSYEQYF. In DNA form, the CDR3 reads TGTGCCAGCGCGGGACAGGGGTCATCCTACGAGCAGTACTTC.